This entry lists 17 T cell receptor beta chains sequenced from one sample in a study of CD8+ T cells in alopecia areata. cDNA serving as the sequencing template came from extracted, reverse transcribed RNA. The assay was immunoSEQ multiplex PCR, and TCRdb's table has in-frame clones only and misses some. The data show 110,000 to 150,000 clones, roughly 62% seen once. The specimen was CD4+ T cells sorted from blood, collected at week 0. All receptors come from a human donor with alopecia areata.

V is TRBV7-2 and J is TRBJ2-6, with D perhaps matching TRBD1 or TRBD2 (5 bases each). The CDR3 spans 14 residues. V was cut by 3 bases and J by 12 bases, with 15 bases left in between. Germline lookup yields CDR1 SGHTA and CDR2 FQGNSA. CDR3 DNA: TGTGCCAGCAGCTTGGGGGATCGAATCGGCGTCCTGACTTTC. Encoded protein: CASSLGDRIGVLTF.

The V call is TRBV7-2, the J call TRBJ1-4; the match to TRBD1 covers 9 bases. Germline trimming cut 5 bases from V and 3 bases from J; bases unmatched to any gene: 10. Germline V gene lookup returns CDR1 SGHTA and CDR2 FQGNSA. The CDR3 covers 17 residues. The CDR3 region has the DNA TGTGCCAGCAGCGCCGGACAGGGGATCGGGTCTAATGAAAAACTGTTTTTT. It codes for CASSAGQGIGSNEKLFF. Full variable domain (rest looked up from reference TRBV7-2 and TRBJ1-4): GAGVSQSPSNKVTEKGKDVELRCDPISGHTALYWYRQSLGQGLEFLIYFQGNSAPDKSGLPSDRFSAERTGGSVSTLTIQRTQQEDSAVYLCASSAGQGIGSNEKLFFGSGTQLSVL.

The chain recombines TRBV5-1 with TRBJ1-1; D perhaps matches TRBD1 (5 bases). The CDR3 length is 13 residues. Trimming removed 7 bases from V and 5 bases from J, with 15 bases in between. CDR1 SGHRS and CDR2 YFSETQ come from the germline V gene. The CDR3 sequence: CASGLGRGTEAFF. In DNA form, the CDR3 reads TGCGCCAGCGGCCTAGGGAGGGGAACTGAAGCTTTCTTT.

The chain joins TRBV4-1 to TRBJ2-7; 9 bases align to TRBD2. Per germline, CDR1 MGHRA and CDR2 YSYEKL. The CDR3 is made up of 19 amino acids. V dropped 1 base and J dropped 2; count of bases not matched to a gene: 15. The CDR3 bases are TGCGCCAGCAGCCAAGTTACAAGGGCTTCTGCGGGGGGGCCCTACGAGCAGTACTTC. Protein product: CASSQVTRASAGGPYEQYF.

The chain uses TRBV5-4 and TRBJ2-1; D possibly matches TRBD1 or TRBD2 (5 bases each). Trimming removed 4 bases from V and 0 bases from J, with 17 bases in between. CDR3 length: 17 amino acids. Germline lookup yields CDR1 SGHNT and CDR2 YYREEE (reference sequence). The CDR3 is CASSRSGAARSYNEQFF. DNA of the CDR3: TGTGCCAGCAGCCGGTCCGGGGCGGCTCGCTCCTACAATGAGCAGTTCTTC.

The V gene is TRBV4-3, the J gene TRBJ2-4; tentatively, D is TRBD1 or TRBD2 (5 bases each). Germline-derived CDR1 and CDR2 are LGHNA and YSLEER. The CDR3 covers 16 residues. Trimming stripped 0 bases from V and 5 bases from J, with 14 bases between. In DNA, the CDR3 is TGCGCCAGCAGCCAAGATAGATCGGGGCTGGAAAACATTCAGTACTTC. Amino acids: CASSQDRSGLENIQYF.

This rearrangement joins TRBV4-2 to TRBJ1-1; possibly TRBD1 for D (5 bases). Trimming removed 4 bases at V and 6 bases at J, with 12 bases between. Germline V gives CDR1 LGHNA, CDR2 YNFKEQ. The CDR3 contains 13 residues. The chain's CDR3 is CASSLMTVPEAFF. CDR3 DNA: TGTGCCAGCAGCCTGATGACAGTCCCTGAAGCTTTCTTT.

The chain combines TRBV7-9 with TRBJ2-7, with 7 bases identical to TRBD1. V lost 0 bases and J lost 5; bases outside the gene matches: 1. The CDR3 is 13 residues long. Germline CDR1 and CDR2: SEHNR and FQNEAQ (reference sequence). DNA of the CDR3: TGTGCCAGCAGCTTAGCAGGGGGCGACGAGCAGTACTTC. It yields the protein CASSLAGGDEQYF.

This sequence joins TRBV11-3 and TRBJ2-5, with TRBD2 matching over 13 bases. Germline assignment: CDR1 SGHNT and CDR2 YENEEA. Unmatched junction bases numbered 6, after V lost 4 bases and J lost 4 bases. The CDR3 sequence is 16 residues long. The CDR3 here is CASSSTSGGTGETQYF. The CDR3 nucleotides are TGTGCCAGCAGCTCGACTAGCGGGGGGACTGGAGAGACCCAGTACTTC.

Only a few counts were recorded for this clone. This chain joins TRBV19 and TRBJ2-5, with TRBD2 identical over 9 bases. In germline, CDR1 is LNHDA, CDR2 SQIVND (reference sequence). The CDR3 runs to 14 residues. The ends lost 6 bases at V and 3 bases at J; junction bases unmatched: 5. CDR3 protein: CASSKRGAEETQYF. CDR3 in DNA: TGTGCCAGTAGCAAGCGGGGGGCGGAAGAGACCCAGTACTTC. Full variable domain (outside the CDR3, taken from reference TRBV19 and TRBJ2-5): DGGITQSPKYLFRKEGQNVTLSCEQNLNHDAMYWYRQDPGQGLRLIYYSQIVNDFQKGDIAEGYSVSREKKESFPLTVTSAQKNPTAFYLCASSKRGAEETQYFGPGTRLLVL.

This clone was recorded a few times. V and J are TRBV7-2 and TRBJ1-1, with 8 bases identical to TRBD1. The V gene's germline CDR1 is SGHTA and CDR2 FQGNSA. This CDR3 region has 15 residues. The V segment lost 1 base and the J segment 10 bases; nucleotides outside the gene matches: 11. CDR3 sequence reads: CASSLGLQGGTVAFF. CDR3 DNA sequence: TGTGCCAGCAGCTTAGGTCTACAGGGGGGGACGGTAGCTTTCTTT.

The chain combines TRBV29-1 with TRBJ2-7; D perhaps matches TRBD1 (5 bases). Trimming shortened V by 4 bases and J by 1 base, and 11 bases separated the two germline ends. Germline CDR1 and CDR2: SQVTM and ANQGSEA. This CDR3 is 13 amino acids long. CDR3 in DNA: TGCAGCGTTGGCAGGGATGGGTCCTACGAGCAGTACTTC. It yields the protein CSVGRDGSYEQYF.

This clone has a handful of counts. The chain is built from TRBV29-1 and TRBJ1-1; the D is unclear. CDR1 is SQVTM and CDR2 is ANQGSEA in the germline V gene. The CDR3 is 10 amino acids. The CDR3 nucleotides are TGCGTGGGCAAGAACACTGAAGCTTTCTTT. It codes for CVGKNTEAFF.

The chain recombines TRBV7-9 with TRBJ2-7, with 9 nucleotides matching TRBD1. CDR1 is SEHNR and CDR2 is FQNEAQ in the germline V gene (reference sequence). The ends lost 4 bases at V and 5 bases at J; junction bases unmatched: 6. The CDR3 consists of 14 residues. CDR3 nucleotide sequence: TGTGCCAGCAGCTCGGGACAGGGTGTGAACGAGCAGTACTTC. Translating it yields CASSSGQGVNEQYF.

V and J are TRBV5-1 and TRBJ2-5; D not certain. The germline gives CDR1 SGHRS, CDR2 YFSETQ. The CDR3 has 14 amino acids. Trimming removed 3 bases at V and 1 base at J, with 10 bases between. CDR3 sequence (DNA): TGCGCCAGCAGCTCCCGGGCAACCCAAGAGACCCAGTACTTC. Encoded protein: CASSSRATQETQYF.

V usage is TRBV19 and J usage is TRBJ2-2; the match to TRBD2 covers 11 bases. This CDR3 region has 16 residues. The germline V gene encodes CDR1 LNHDA and CDR2 SQIVND (reference sequence). CDR3 sequence (DNA): TGTGCATCGAGAGGAAGTCTAGCGGGGGGAAGGGGGGAGCTGTTTTTT. Translated, it gives CASRGSLAGGRGELFF. Supplemented by reference TRBV19 and TRBJ2-2, the full variable domain reads DGGITQSPKYLFRKEGQNVTLSCEQNLNHDAMYWYRQDPGQGLRLIYYSQIVNDFQKGDIAEGYSVSREKKESFPLTVTSAQKNPTAFYLCASRGSLAGGRGELFFGEGSRLTVL.

J is TRBJ2-5 and V is TRBV19, with a tentative D call TRBD2 (6 bases). This CDR3 is built from 14 residues. Trimming left V 5 bases short and J 3 bases short, with 13 bases between. Germline-derived CDR1 and CDR2 are LNHDA and SQIVND (reference sequence). CDR3 DNA: TGTGCCAGTAGTGCTGCCACGGGGGAAGAGACCCAGTACTTC. Amino acid sequence: CASSAATGEETQYF.